This T cell receptor beta chain stems from a study of cytomegalovirus exposure and HLA in healthy donors. Overall study results and limits: Cytomegalovirus status, reportedly, was diagnosed with high specificity and sensitivity by the classifier. Relative to the approximately 700-donor mean, N-insertions were reportedly fewer in an Asian-associated ancestry cluster in a later analysis. The study recorded about 160 TCR beta chains that were cytomegalovirus-associated. Previous analysis showed most TCR beta V segments were productive about 87% or about 30% of the time.

Germline V gives CDR1 SNHLY, CDR2 FYNNEI. The junction had 6 bases not matched to a gene; V was cut back by 7 bases and J by 0 bases. This CDR3 has 14 amino acids. Vbeta (60) and Jbeta (13) primers were used in the PCR. Repertoires were generated with immunoSEQ multiplex PCR, while TCRdb's copy carries only in-frame clones and drops some. The sample lists 110,000 or so clones, around 77% occurring once. This clone was detected a few times. Its target is unknown. This TCR was sampled from a woman aged 25 to 39 in good health and CMV-seropositive. Sequencing was done on a sample of PBMCs. This chain links TRBV2 with TRBJ2-7; 7 positions match TRBD1. The CDR3 bases are TGTGCCAGCAATAGGGGGCAGGGCTCCTACGAGCAGTACTTC. Translated, it gives CASNRGQGSYEQYF.